Listed below are T cell receptor beta chains from one sample, sequenced in a study of response to subunit inactivated influenza vaccine. Using its own MiXCR run on the RT-PCR reads, TCRdb lists one record per CDR3 protein. The sample has about half a million distinct CDR3 sequences, approximately 11% seen once; the top ten hold approximately 12%. Sequences were derived from PBMCs from blood, sampled roughly 46 days after vaccination. Every receptor here comes from a man in his fifties or sixties who received an inactivated influenza vaccine. The CDR3 runs from the conserved cysteine through the conserved F or W. The D gene is left open where the match is weak. Expanded clones are given a class, and other clones once, few, many or no size at all.

16 | . | TRBJ1-1 | . | TRBV4-3 | TGCGCCAGCAGCCAAGAATGGACGCCCAGGAACACTGAAGCTTTCTTT | CASSQEWTPRNTEAFF
17 | . | TRBJ2-3 | TRBD2 | TRBV6-1 | TGTGCCAGCAACGGACTAGCGGGGGGGCCGGGCACAGATACGCAGTATTTT | CASNGLAGGPGTDTQYF
13 | . | TRBJ1-1 | . | TRBV19 | TGTGCCAGTAGTATTACCGGACGAACCGAAGCTTTCTTT | CASSITGRTEAFF
14 | few | TRBJ2-7 | TRBD2 | TRBV20-1 | TGCAGTGTTCGGGGGGGCGGGGCCTCCTACGAGCAGTACTTC | CSVRGGGASYEQYF
16 | . | TRBJ2-2 | TRBD1 | TRBV7-9 | TGTGCCAGCAGCCCGACGACAGGGTTGAACACCGGGGAGCTTTTTTTT | CASSPTTGLNTGELFF
14 | . | TRBJ2-1 | . | TRBV2 | TGTGCCAGCAGTGAAGTAGTGACAAGCAATGAGCAGTTCTTC | CASSEVVTSNEQFF
14 | few | TRBJ2-2 | . | TRBV4-3 | TGCGCCAGCACACCGTACAGGAACACCGGGGAGCTGTTTTTT | CASTPYRNTGELFF
11 | few | TRBJ2-1 | TRBD1 | TRBV20-1 | TGCAGCCTTGACAGGGCCAATGAGCAGTTCTTC | CSLDRANEQFF
14 | few | TRBJ1-1 | TRBD1 | TRBV12-3/TRBV12-4 | TGTGCCAGCAGGGGACAGGGGGCGGAGACTGAAGCTTTCTTT | CASRGQGAETEAFF
16 | . | TRBJ2-1 | TRBD2 | TRBV24-1 | TGTGCCACCAGTGATTGGACTAGCGGGAGATCCGATGAGCAGTTCTTC | CATSDWTSGRSDEQFF
13 | few | TRBJ1-2 | . | TRBV7-9 | TGTGCCAGCAGCTTGGACTGGGCCTATGGCTACACCTTC | CASSLDWAYGYTF
17 | many | TRBJ2-1 | . | TRBV4-3 | TGCGCCAGCAGCCAAGATAGGCCCCTCCCCGAGTACAATGAGCAGTTCTTC | CASSQDRPLPEYNEQFF
14 | . | TRBJ2-1 | TRBD2 | TRBV12-3/TRBV12-4 | TGTGCCAGCGGGTTAGCGGGGGGGTTCAATGAGCAGTTCTTC | CASGLAGGFNEQFF
15 | few | TRBJ2-5 | . | TRBV28 | TGTGCCAGCAGTTCGCTAGCTGCGTTTCAAGAGACCCAGTACTTC | CASSSLAAFQETQYF
13 | many | TRBJ2-5 | . | TRBV28 | TGTGCCAGCAGTGTAGCGGCCGAGGGGACCCAGTACTTC | CASSVAAEGTQYF
12 | few | TRBJ2-1 | . | TRBV20-1 | TGCAGTGCCCGAGGAGGAGCGGCTGAGCAGTTCTTC | CSARGGAAEQFF
14 | few | TRBJ1-2 | TRBD1 | TRBV2 | TGTGCCAGCAGGAAGACAGGGTCGGACTATGGCTACACCTTC | CASRKTGSDYGYTF
14 | few | TRBJ2-7 | . | TRBV4-1 | TGCGCCAGCAGCCTGGGGCTGCCCAGGTACGAGCAGTACTTC | CASSLGLPRYEQYF
10 | . | TRBJ2-5 | . | TRBV29-1 | TGCAGCGTTGAAGGCTCAACCCAGTACTTC | CSVEGSTQYF
15 | . | TRBJ1-3 | . | TRBV7-2 | TGTGCCAGCAGCCAAGGGGCCCGCTCTGGAAACACCATATATTTT | CASSQGARSGNTIYF
14 | many | TRBJ2-1 | TRBD2 | TRBV5-1 | TGTGCCAGCAGTTTAACGGGGGGCTACAATGAGCAGTTCTTC | CASSLTGGYNEQFF
13 | few | TRBJ2-7 | . | TRBV30 | TGTGCCTGGAGTAAGGGACATTCCTACGAGCAGTACTTC | CAWSKGHSYEQYF
15 | few | TRBJ2-1 | . | TRBV27 | TGTGCCAGCAGTCGCGGAGTCAGCTCCTACAATGAGCAGTTCTTC | CASSRGVSSYNEQFF
12 | few | TRBJ2-1 | TRBD1 | TRBV14 | TGTGCCAGCAGCCAGGGACGGACAGGTCAGTTCTTC | CASSQGRTGQFF
14 | . | TRBJ2-5 | . | TRBV6-2/TRBV6-3 | TGTGCCAGCAGTTACGTGGGGGTCCAAGAGACCCAGTACTTC | CASSYVGVQETQYF
14 | . | TRBJ2-3 | . | TRBV13 | TGTGCCACCGGAAGTCTAGGTGTCACAGATACGCAGTATTTT | CATGSLGVTDTQYF
17 | few | TRBJ1-6 | . | TRBV15 | TGTGCCACCAGCAGAGGGAATCCGGGAACAGCGGATTCACCCCTCCACTTT | CATSRGNPGTADSPLHF
17 | few | TRBJ2-1 | TRBD2 | TRBV9 | TGTGCCAGCAGCGAGACTAGCGGGGGGGCGCGTGACAATGAGCAGTTCTTC | CASSETSGGARDNEQFF
14 | . | TRBJ2-5 | . | TRBV2 | TGTGCCAGCAGTGGCATGTTGGACCAAGAGACCCAGTACTTC | CASSGMLDQETQYF
15 | many | TRBJ2-1 | . | TRBV4-3 | TGCGCCAGCAGCCAAGCCGGGACCTTGTACAATGAGCAGTTCTTC | CASSQAGTLYNEQFF
14 | . | TRBJ2-7 | . | TRBV20-1 | TGCAGTGCTAGAGATCCCAGGGGATACTACGAGCAGTACTTC | CSARDPRGYYEQYF
14 | . | TRBJ1-2 | TRBD1 | TRBV7-2 | TGTGCCAGCAGCTTAAACAGGGGGCGCGATGGCTACACCTTC | CASSLNRGRDGYTF